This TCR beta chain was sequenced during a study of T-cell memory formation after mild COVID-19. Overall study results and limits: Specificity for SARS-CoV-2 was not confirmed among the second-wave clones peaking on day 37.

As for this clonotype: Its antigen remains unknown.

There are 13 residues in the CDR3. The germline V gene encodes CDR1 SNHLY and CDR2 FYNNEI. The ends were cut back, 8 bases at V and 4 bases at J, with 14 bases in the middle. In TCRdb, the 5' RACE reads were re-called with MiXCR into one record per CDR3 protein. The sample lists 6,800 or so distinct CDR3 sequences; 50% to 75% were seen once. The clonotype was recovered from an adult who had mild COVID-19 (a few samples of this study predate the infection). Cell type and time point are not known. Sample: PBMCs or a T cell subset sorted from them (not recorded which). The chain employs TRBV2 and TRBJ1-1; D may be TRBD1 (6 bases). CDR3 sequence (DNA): TGTGCCAGCCCCAAGGGGGTGGGCACTGAAGCTTTCTTT. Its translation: CASPKGVGTEAFF.